The T cell receptor (beta chain) described here comes from a study of cytomegalovirus exposure and HLA in healthy donors. The germline V gene has CDR1 LNHNV and CDR2 YYDKDF (reference sequence). The trim removed 2 bases at V and 9 bases at J, leaving 7 bases unmatched. This CDR3 spans 16 amino acids. PCR involved 60 Vbeta and 13 Jbeta primers. Clones were sequenced by immunoSEQ multiplex PCR, and TCRdb holds only the in-frame ones, with some missing. The sample shows roughly 180,000 clones, 80% of them seen only once. All donors participated as healthy donors of bone marrow. The sequence was collected from a girl aged 5 to 17 in good health and CMV-seropositive. Sequenced material: PBMCs. The rearrangement uses TRBV15 and TRBJ2-1, with 13 bases lining up with TRBD2. The CDR3 is CATSRPLAGGRSEQFF. The CDR3 bases are TGTGCCACCAGCAGACCACTAGCGGGAGGGCGGAGTGAGCAGTTCTTC.